These 31 T cell receptor beta chains were sequenced from one sample in a study of cytomegalovirus exposure and HLA in healthy donors. With 60 Vbeta and 13 Jbeta primers, the PCR was carried out. Method: immunoSEQ multiplex PCR; TCRdb's copy keeps in-frame clones and lacks some. The sample shows 110,000 or so clones, roughly 67% of them seen only once. The specimen sequenced was PBMCs. These receptors all stem from a man between 18 and 35 years old in good health and CMV-seropositive.

CDR3 residues: CASLAGIQETQYF. In DNA, the CDR3 is TGTGCCTCCCTAGCGGGGATTCAAGAGACCCAGTACTTC. The chain joins TRBV18 to TRBJ2-5; the match to TRBD2 covers 9 bases. The ends lost 11 bases at V and 2 bases at J; junction bases unmatched: 6. The CDR3 is 13 amino acids. From germline, CDR1 is KGHSH and CDR2 LQKENI.

The chain carries TRBV19 and TRBJ2-1; 7 bases match TRBD1. The CDR3 is made up of 17 amino acids. The V and J ends lost 3 bases and 1 base, in that order; junction bases with no gene match: 9. Germline assignment: CDR1 LNHDA and CDR2 SQIVND (reference sequence). CDR3 amino acids: CASSIGTAGPSYNEQFF. The CDR3 DNA is TGTGCCAGTAGTATCGGGACAGCCGGACCATCCTACAATGAGCAGTTCTTC.

The CDR3: CASRGGVGEKLFF. As DNA, the CDR3 is TGTGCCAGCAGGGGGGGGGTTGGTGAAAAACTGTTTTTT. V gene TRBV7-2 combines with J gene TRBJ1-4; a weak D match, TRBD1 (5 bases). This CDR3 contains 13 residues. Germline V gene lookup returns CDR1 SGHTA and CDR2 FQGNSA. Trimming left V 6 bases short and J 7 bases short, with 12 bases between.

V and J are TRBV6-1 and TRBJ2-7; D perhaps matches TRBD2 (6 bases). V gave up 2 bases and J gave up 12 bases, with 29 bases separating them. The germline gives CDR1 MNHNS, CDR2 SASEGT. The CDR3 has 17 residues. The CDR3 loop reads CASSEPTLSRDLTRLYV. The CDR3, as DNA: TGTGCCAGCAGTGAACCGACCCTCTCAAGGGACTTAACACGGTTGTACGTC.

This clone showed up just a few times. The chain recombines TRBV28 with TRBJ2-3, with TRBD2 matching 13 bases. Germline values: CDR1 MDHEN, CDR2 SYDVKM. J was trimmed by 9 bases and V by 4 bases; bases with no gene match: 16. CDR3 size: 18 residues. CDR3 sequence: CASSSQTSGGPEQWTQYF. CDR3 bases: TGTGCCAGCAGTTCTCAGACTAGCGGGGGGCCTGAGCAGTGGACGCAGTATTTT.

This clone was detected only a few times. This chain joins TRBV5-1 and TRBJ1-5, with D unclear. V gave up 3 bases and J gave up 7 bases, with 14 bases separating them. CDR3 length: 14 amino acids. The germline gives CDR1 SGHRS, CDR2 YFSETQ. CDR3 region: CASSSLGEGQPQHF. For the CDR3, the DNA is TGCGCCAGCAGCTCGCTCGGGGAGGGACAGCCCCAGCATTTT.

The V and J genes are TRBV4-1 and TRBJ1-4; 11 bases are shared with TRBD1. Germline CDR1 MGHRA, CDR2 YSYEKL. The CDR3 length is 17 residues. J was trimmed by 5 bases and V by 4 bases; bases with no gene match: 9. DNA of the CDR3: TGCGCCAGCAGCCCGGTCCCGGGACAGGGGGGGAATGAAAAACTGTTTTTT. As protein: CASSPVPGQGGNEKLFF.

The rearrangement joins TRBV5-6 to TRBJ1-1; 11 bases match TRBD1. There are 15 residues in the CDR3. With V trimmed by 4 bases and J by 5 bases, 7 bases remained unmatched. Germline V gene lookup returns CDR1 SGHDT and CDR2 YYEEEE. In DNA, the CDR3 is TGTGCCAGCAGCCCCTGGACAGGGGGCATAACTGAAGCTTTCTTT. Translated, it gives CASSPWTGGITEAFF.

In its sample, this clone was seen once. The rearrangement links TRBV6-1 to TRBJ1-1; D not resolved. Per germline, CDR1 MNHNS and CDR2 SASEGT. The CDR3 is 13 amino acids. V was trimmed by 5 bases and J by 0 bases, leaving 7 bases between them. The CDR3 loop is CASSRSLNTEAFF. The CDR3 DNA is TGTGCCAGCAGTAGAAGCTTGAACACTGAAGCTTTCTTT.

The chain couples TRBV20-1 to TRBJ2-4, with unresolved D. This CDR3 region has 11 residues. Germline V lookup: CDR1 DFQATT, CDR2 SNEGSKA (reference sequence). Trimming cost V 5 bases and J 4 bases, with 6 bases left between them. The CDR3 coding sequence is TGCAGTGCTTACGGTAAAAACATTCAGTACTTC. Translated, it gives CSAYGKNIQYF.

The chain carries TRBV6-6 and TRBJ2-2, with 8 nucleotides matching TRBD2. The CDR3 runs 15 residues. The V gene's germline CDR1 is MNHNY and CDR2 SVGAGI (reference sequence). The V and J ends lost 5 bases and 1 base, in that order; junction bases with no gene match: 3. The CDR3 region is CASSGTRKNTGELFF. In nucleotides, the CDR3 is TGTGCCAGCAGTGGGACTAGGAAGAACACCGGGGAGCTGTTTTTT.

In its sample, this clone was seen a few times. This sequence joins TRBV10-1 and TRBJ2-1, with a tentative D call TRBD1 (6 bases). This CDR3 has 14 residues. The germline CDR1 and CDR2 sequences are WNHNN and SYGVQD (reference sequence). V shed 6 bases and J shed 2 bases, with 11 bases lying between them. CDR3 sequence (DNA): TGCGCCAGCAGCCTGGACAGAGCCTACAATGAGCAGTTCTTC. This sequence encodes CASSLDRAYNEQFF.

The chain joins TRBV2 to TRBJ1-5; 7 bases line up with TRBD1. The CDR3 is made up of 16 amino acids. V was clipped by 6 bases and J by 6 bases; unmatched bases: 14. Germline V gene sequence: CDR1 SNHLY, CDR2 FYNNEI. The CDR3 DNA reads TGTGCCAGCAGCGCTTATACAGGACAGGCTGGTCAGCCCCAGCATTTT. Protein sequence: CASSAYTGQAGQPQHF.

The rearrangement links TRBV9 to TRBJ2-1; D possibly corresponds to TRBD2 (6 bases). This CDR3 is 14 amino acids long. Germline V CDR1 and CDR2: SGDLS, YYNGEE. Trimming took 7 bases from V and 1 from J, leaving 12 bases between them. CDR3 DNA: TGTGCCAGCGGAACGGGAGCGTCCTACAATGAGCAGTTCTTC. This gives the protein CASGTGASYNEQFF.

About this clone itself: The identical CDR3 is also encoded by other nucleotide sequences in the sample. The V call is TRBV7-6, the J call TRBJ2-2; possibly TRBD1 for D (6 bases). The germline CDR1 and CDR2 sequences are SGHVS and FNYEAQ. V shed 3 bases and J shed 4 bases, with 12 bases lying between them. The CDR3 has 15 amino acids. Written as DNA, the CDR3 is TGTGCCAGCAGCTTGGGTCAGGGGAGCACCGGGGAGCTGTTTTTT. Translated: CASSLGQGSTGELFF.

The chain links TRBV5-1 to TRBJ1-1, with D uncertain. CDR3 length: 12 amino acids. Germline values: CDR1 SGHRS, CDR2 YFSETQ. V was pared by 0 bases and J by 7 bases, with 7 bases between. The CDR3 here is CASSLVGREAFF. The CDR3 DNA follows: TGCGCCAGCAGCTTGGTTGGGCGTGAAGCTTTCTTT.

The chain has TRBV9 and TRBJ1-3; D possibly corresponds to TRBD1 (5 bases). This CDR3 spans 14 amino acids. V lost 5 bases and J 2 bases, leaving 11 bases between the germline ends. Germline assignment: CDR1 SGDLS and CDR2 YYNGEE. The CDR3 here is CASRAGTAGNTIYF. The CDR3, as DNA: TGTGCCAGCAGGGCGGGGACGGCTGGAAACACCATATATTTT. Using reference TRBV9 and TRBJ1-3 for the parts outside the CDR3, the full variable domain is DSGVTQTPKHLITATGQRVTLRCSPRSGDLSVYWYQQSLDQGLQFLIQYYNGEERAKGNILERFSAQQFPDLHSELNLSSLELGDSALYFCASRAGTAGNTIYFGEGSWLTVV.

This clone was detected a few times. The CDR3 DNA is TGTGCCAGCAGCAACGGAGGGGGGGAAGTCTATGGCTACACCTTC. Its protein product is CASSNGGGEVYGYTF. The V and J genes are TRBV6-6 and TRBJ1-2, with D perhaps TRBD1 (6 bases). The CDR3 has 15 residues. CDR1 is MNHNY, CDR2 SVGAGI, per germline (reference sequence). The germline V and J ends were trimmed by 6 bases and 4 bases, with 18 bases remaining between them.

V usage is TRBV5-1 and J usage is TRBJ1-5; unclear D gene. CDR3 length: 15 residues. Germline V CDR1 and CDR2: SGHRS, YFSETQ. Between the trimmed V and J ends, which lost 2 bases and 3 bases, there was a span of 12 bases. The CDR3 DNA sequence: TGCGCCAGCAGCTTCTCAGGCACATACAATCAGCCCCAGCATTTT. Amino acid sequence: CASSFSGTYNQPQHF.

The V call is TRBV10-2, the J call TRBJ2-1, with 15 bases matching TRBD2. The CDR3 is made up of 15 amino acids. From germline, CDR1 is WSHSY and CDR2 SAAADI. The V segment lost 4 bases and the J segment 10 bases; nucleotides outside the gene matches: 5. Here the CDR3 reads CASSVGLAGGSEQFF. The CDR3 DNA sequence: TGCGCCAGCAGTGTGGGACTAGCGGGGGGTTCGGAGCAGTTCTTC.

This clone was counted a few times. The chain carries TRBV5-4 and TRBJ2-5; 7 bases are shared with TRBD2. The germline gives CDR1 SGHNT, CDR2 YYREEE (reference sequence). This CDR3 has 16 amino acids. Losses at the gene ends were 0 bases for V and 1 base for J; bases not matched to a gene: 6. The CDR3 spells CASSLVGGGTQETQYF. The CDR3 region has the DNA TGTGCCAGCAGCTTGGTGGGCGGGGGTACCCAAGAGACCCAGTACTTC.

This clone was found a few times. The chain links TRBV11-2 to TRBJ1-6; no clear D gene. Germline-derived CDR1 and CDR2 are SGHAT and FQNNGV. Trimming removed 0 bases at V and 10 bases at J, with 7 bases between. This CDR3 region has 13 residues. The CDR3 DNA reads TGTGCCAGCAGCTTAGATCGTCGGTCACCCCTCCACTTT. It specifies CASSLDRRSPLHF.

The CDR3 DNA reads TGCGCCAGCAGTCGACAGGTGGATCAGAACACTGAAGCTTTCTTT. This sequence encodes CASSRQVDQNTEAFF. This chain connects TRBV4-1 to TRBJ1-1; a weak D match, TRBD1 (6 bases). Trimming took 6 bases from V and 1 from J, leaving 15 bases between them. Germline CDR1 reads MGHRA; CDR2 reads YSYEKL. This CDR3 is 15 amino acids long.

This chain links TRBV11-2 with TRBJ2-5; D is uncertain. Germline CDR1 and CDR2: SGHAT and FQNNGV. Trimming cost V 1 base and J 4 bases, with 10 bases left between them. The CDR3 is made up of 14 amino acids. The DNA of the CDR3 is TGTGCCAGCAGCTTAGGCCCTAGTGCAGAGACCCAGTACTTC. Its translation is CASSLGPSAETQYF.

The chain combines TRBV10-3 with TRBJ1-6; D remains ambiguous. V lost 6 bases and J 0 bases, leaving 12 bases between the germline ends. CDR3 length: 16 residues. Germline CDR1 is ENHRY and CDR2 is SYGVKD. CDR3 DNA sequence: TGTGCCATCAGGAGCACGAGAATCTCCTATAATTCACCCCTCCACTTT. It specifies CAIRSTRISYNSPLHF.

The chain combines TRBV10-2 with TRBJ2-3; tentatively, D is TRBD2 (5 bases). The CDR3 is 14 residues long. In germline, CDR1 is WSHSY, CDR2 SAAADI. V lost 0 bases, J lost 6 bases, and 10 bases lay in between. CDR3 in amino acids: CASSESRVRDTQYF. The CDR3 DNA is TGCGCCAGCAGTGAGTCGAGGGTTCGCGATACGCAGTATTTT.

The chain employs TRBV4-2 and TRBJ1-3, with a weak D call TRBD1 (5 bases). Germline lookup yields CDR1 LGHNA and CDR2 YNFKEQ. The CDR3 sequence is 16 residues long. The V and J ends lost 1 base and 0 bases respectively, with 10 bases between them. The CDR3 DNA sequence: TGTGCCAGCAGCCAAGTACAGGAGTACTCTGGAAACACCATATATTTT. Translation: CASSQVQEYSGNTIYF.

This clone came up a few times. The chain employs TRBV10-1 and TRBJ2-5; 8 bases are shared with TRBD1. This CDR3 spans 13 amino acids. Trimming at V came to 6 bases and at J to 5 bases, leaving 5 bases not matched to a gene. Germline V gene lookup returns CDR1 WNHNN and CDR2 SYGVQD (reference sequence). Here the CDR3 reads CASSQGQAETQYF. The CDR3 DNA is TGCGCCAGCAGCCAGGGACAGGCGGAGACCCAGTACTTC.

This clone showed up just once. The chain carries TRBV5-5 and TRBJ1-1; TRBD1 matches at 9 bases. Germline trimming cut 4 bases from V and 7 bases from J; bases unmatched to any gene: 5. This CDR3 region has 13 residues. Germline V gene lookup returns CDR1 SGHKS and CDR2 YYEKEE (reference sequence). The CDR3 protein is CASSKRTGDEAFF. CDR3 DNA sequence: TGTGCCAGCAGCAAAAGGACAGGGGATGAAGCTTTCTTT.

This chain connects TRBV7-9 to TRBJ1-6; weak D call: TRBD1 (5 bases). Germline CDR1 and CDR2: SEHNR and FQNEAQ (reference sequence). V lost 5 bases to trimming and J lost 13 bases, with 24 bases between them. The CDR3 loop spans 16 amino acids. The chain's CDR3 is CASSPPSHRKDFPLHF. CDR3 coding DNA: TGTGCCAGCAGCCCACCTTCTCACAGGAAGGATTTTCCCCTCCACTTT.

The sample holds one count of this clone. Germline and junction disagree at one end, which may indicate a read error. The gene calls are TRBV7-9 and TRBJ1-4; D not resolved. Looked up from germline, CDR1 is SEHNR and CDR2 is FQNEAQ (reference sequence). The CDR3 has 15 amino acids. CDR3 region: CSSSPGGQKLVKLFF. CDR3 coding DNA: TGTTCCAGCAGCCCGGGAGGGCAGAAGTTGGTCAAACTGTTTTTT.